This TCR beta chain was captured in a study of human T cells and chemical hapten exposure. In the study overall: The variation in per-sample TCR yields arose mainly from small differences in pooled library volumes.

Regarding the study as a whole: Significantly more large CDR3 similarity clusters were formed by expanded TCRs than by controls.

Unique molecular identifiers were attached to individual cDNA molecules within the library. TCRdb reanalysed the RACE reads using MiXCR and keeps one entry per CDR3 protein. The data hold roughly 89,000 distinct CDR3 sequences, with around 9.9% observed a single time. This CDR3 has 12 amino acids. CDR1 is SQVTM, CDR2 ANQGSEA, per germline. V was pared by 4 bases and J by 4 bases, with 10 bases between. This clonotype has a count of ten or more. Its antigen is currently unknown. The time point denotes: patch test 3, about 24 weeks after DPC sensitization. Treatment defined: therapeutic diphenylcyclopropenone sensitization with weekly scalp DPC. Total RNA was isolated from unfractionated whole blood.

J is TRBJ2-5 and V is TRBV29-1, with D perhaps matching TRBD1 or TRBD2 (5 bases each). The receptor was derived from a woman aged 25 to 39 with alopecia areata. Some clones in this sample may be carry-over from other donors' samples. Sequenced here: whole blood, sampled in connection with sensitization to the hapten diphenylcyclopropenone (DPC). CDR3 DNA: TGCAGCGTTGGGGGCCGGGGAGAGACCCAGTACTTC. This translates into CSVGGRGETQYF.